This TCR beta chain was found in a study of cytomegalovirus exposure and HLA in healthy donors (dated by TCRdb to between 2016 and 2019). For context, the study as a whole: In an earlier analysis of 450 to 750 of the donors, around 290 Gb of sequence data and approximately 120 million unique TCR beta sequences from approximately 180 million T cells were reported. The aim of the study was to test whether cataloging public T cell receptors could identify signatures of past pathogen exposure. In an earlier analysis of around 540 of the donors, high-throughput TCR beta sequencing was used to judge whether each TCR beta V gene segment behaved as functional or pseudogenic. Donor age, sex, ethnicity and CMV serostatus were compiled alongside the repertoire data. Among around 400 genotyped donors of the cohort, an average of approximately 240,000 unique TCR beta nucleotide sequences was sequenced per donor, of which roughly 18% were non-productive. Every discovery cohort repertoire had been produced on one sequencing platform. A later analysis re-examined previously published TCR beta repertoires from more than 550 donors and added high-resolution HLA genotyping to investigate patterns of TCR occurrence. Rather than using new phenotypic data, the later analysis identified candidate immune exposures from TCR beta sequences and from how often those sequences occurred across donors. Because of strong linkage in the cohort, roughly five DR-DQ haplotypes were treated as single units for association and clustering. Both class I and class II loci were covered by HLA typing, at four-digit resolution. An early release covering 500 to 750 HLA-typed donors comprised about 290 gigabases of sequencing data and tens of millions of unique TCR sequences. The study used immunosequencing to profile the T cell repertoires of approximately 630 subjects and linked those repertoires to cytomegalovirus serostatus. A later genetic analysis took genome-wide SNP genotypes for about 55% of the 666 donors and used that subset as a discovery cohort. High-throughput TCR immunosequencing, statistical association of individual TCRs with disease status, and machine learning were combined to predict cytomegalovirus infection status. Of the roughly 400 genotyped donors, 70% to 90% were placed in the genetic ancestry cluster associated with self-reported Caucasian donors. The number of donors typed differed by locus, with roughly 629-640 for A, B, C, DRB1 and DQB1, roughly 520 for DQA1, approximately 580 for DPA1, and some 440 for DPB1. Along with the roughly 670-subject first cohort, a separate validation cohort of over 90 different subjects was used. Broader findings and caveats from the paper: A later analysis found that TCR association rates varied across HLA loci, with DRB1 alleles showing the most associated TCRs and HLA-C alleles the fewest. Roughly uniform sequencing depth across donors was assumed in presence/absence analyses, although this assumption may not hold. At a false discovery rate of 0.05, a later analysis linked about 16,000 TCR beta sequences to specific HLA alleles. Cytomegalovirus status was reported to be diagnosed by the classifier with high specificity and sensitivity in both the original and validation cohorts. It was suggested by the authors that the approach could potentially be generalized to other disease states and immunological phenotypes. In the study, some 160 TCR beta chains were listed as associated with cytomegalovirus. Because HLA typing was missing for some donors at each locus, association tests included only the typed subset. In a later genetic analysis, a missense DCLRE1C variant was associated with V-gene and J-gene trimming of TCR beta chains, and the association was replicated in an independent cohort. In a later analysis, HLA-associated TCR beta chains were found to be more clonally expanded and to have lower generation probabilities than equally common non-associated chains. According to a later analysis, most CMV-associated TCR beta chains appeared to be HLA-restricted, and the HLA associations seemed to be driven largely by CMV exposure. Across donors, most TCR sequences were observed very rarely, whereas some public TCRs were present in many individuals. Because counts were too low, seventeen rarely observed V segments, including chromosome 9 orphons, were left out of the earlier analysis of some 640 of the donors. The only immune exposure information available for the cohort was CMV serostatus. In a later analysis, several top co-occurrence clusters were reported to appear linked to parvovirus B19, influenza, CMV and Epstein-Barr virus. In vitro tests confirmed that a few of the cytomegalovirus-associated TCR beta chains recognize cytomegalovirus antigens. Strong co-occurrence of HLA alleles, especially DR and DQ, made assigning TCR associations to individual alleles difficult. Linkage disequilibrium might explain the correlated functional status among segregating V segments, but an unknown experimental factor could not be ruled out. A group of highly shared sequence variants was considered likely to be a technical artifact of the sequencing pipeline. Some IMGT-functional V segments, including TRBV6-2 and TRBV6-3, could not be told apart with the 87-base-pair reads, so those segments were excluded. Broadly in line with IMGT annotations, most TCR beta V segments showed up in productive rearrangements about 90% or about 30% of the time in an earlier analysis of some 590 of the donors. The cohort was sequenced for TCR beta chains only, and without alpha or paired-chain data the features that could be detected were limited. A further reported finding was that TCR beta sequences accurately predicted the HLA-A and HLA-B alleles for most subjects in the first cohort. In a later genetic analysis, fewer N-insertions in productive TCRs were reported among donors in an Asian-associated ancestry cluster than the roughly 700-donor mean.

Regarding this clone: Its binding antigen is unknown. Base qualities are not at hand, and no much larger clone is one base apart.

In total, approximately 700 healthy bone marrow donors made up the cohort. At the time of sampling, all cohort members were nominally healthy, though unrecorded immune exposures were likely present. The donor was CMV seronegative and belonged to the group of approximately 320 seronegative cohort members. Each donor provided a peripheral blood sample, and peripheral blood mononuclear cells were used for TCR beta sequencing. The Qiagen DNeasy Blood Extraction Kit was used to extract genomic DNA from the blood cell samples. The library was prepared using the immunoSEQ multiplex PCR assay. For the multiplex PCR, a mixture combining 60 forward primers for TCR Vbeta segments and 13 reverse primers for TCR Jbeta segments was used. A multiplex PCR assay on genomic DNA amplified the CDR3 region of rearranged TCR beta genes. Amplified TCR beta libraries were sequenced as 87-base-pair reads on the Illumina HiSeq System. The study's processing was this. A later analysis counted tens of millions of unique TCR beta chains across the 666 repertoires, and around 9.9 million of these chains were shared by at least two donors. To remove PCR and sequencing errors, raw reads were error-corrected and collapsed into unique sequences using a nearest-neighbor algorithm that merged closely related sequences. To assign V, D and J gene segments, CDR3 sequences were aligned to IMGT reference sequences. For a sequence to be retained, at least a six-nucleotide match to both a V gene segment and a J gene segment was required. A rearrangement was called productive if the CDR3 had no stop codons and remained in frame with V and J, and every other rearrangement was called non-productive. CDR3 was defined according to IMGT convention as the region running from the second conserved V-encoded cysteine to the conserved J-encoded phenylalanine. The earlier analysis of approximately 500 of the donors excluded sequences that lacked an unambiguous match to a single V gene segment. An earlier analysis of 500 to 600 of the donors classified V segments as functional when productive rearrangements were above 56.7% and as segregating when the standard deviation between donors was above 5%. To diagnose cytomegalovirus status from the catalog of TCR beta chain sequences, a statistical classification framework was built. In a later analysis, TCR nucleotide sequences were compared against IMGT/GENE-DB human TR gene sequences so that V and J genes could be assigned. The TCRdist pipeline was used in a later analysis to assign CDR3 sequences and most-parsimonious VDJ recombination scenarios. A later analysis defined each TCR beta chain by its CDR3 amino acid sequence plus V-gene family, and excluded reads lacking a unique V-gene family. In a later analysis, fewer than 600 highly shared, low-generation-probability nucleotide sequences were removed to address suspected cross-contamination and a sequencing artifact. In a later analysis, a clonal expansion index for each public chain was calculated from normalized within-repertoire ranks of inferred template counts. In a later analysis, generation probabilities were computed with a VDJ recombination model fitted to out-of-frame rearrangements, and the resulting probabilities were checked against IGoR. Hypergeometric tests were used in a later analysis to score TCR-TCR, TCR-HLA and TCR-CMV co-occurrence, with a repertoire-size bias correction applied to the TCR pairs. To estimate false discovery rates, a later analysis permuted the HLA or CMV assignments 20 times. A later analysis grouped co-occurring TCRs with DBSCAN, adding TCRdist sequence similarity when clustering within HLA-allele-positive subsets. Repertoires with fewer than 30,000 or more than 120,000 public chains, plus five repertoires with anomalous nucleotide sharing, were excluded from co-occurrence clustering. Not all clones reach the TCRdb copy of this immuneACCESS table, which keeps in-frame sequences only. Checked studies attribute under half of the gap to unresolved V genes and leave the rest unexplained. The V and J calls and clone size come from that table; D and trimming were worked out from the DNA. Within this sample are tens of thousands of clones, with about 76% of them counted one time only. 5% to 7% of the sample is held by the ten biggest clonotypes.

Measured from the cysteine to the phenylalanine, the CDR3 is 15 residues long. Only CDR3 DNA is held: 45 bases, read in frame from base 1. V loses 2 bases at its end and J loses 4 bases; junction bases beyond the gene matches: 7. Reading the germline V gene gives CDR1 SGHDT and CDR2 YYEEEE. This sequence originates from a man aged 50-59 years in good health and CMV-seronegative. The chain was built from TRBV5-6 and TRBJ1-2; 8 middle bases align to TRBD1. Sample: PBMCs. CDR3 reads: CASSFGQGTVYGYTF. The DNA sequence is TGTGCCAGCAGCTTCGGACAGGGTACGGTCTATGGCTACACCTTC.